A single sample is the source of the 25 T cell receptor beta chains below, sequenced in a study of T cell responses to AZD1222 COVID-19 vaccine. The data were produced by immunoSEQ multiplex PCR, yet TCRdb's version contains in-frame clones alone and is incomplete. The repertoire includes approximately 140,000 clones, 80% to 95% of them detected once, and about 2.1% sits in the top ten. Specimen: peripheral blood, collected 28 days after the second AZD1222 dose. The receptor source for this set is an adult who received the AZD1222 COVID-19 vaccine.

This chain uses TRBV9 with TRBJ1-2, with D possibly being TRBD1 (6 bases). Trimming removed 0 bases at V and 8 bases at J, with 14 bases between. The germline gives CDR1 SGDLS, CDR2 YYNGEE. The CDR3 contains 14 residues. The CDR3 protein is CASSVATGLWGYTF. CDR3 DNA sequence: TGTGCCAGCAGCGTAGCTACAGGGCTTTGGGGCTACACCTTC.

This clone was seen a single time. J is TRBJ1-2 and V is TRBV5-1; D is perhaps TRBD1 (5 bases). Trimming stripped 0 bases from V and 6 bases from J, with 15 bases between. The CDR3 consists of 15 residues. The germline gives CDR1 SGHRS, CDR2 YFSETQ. CDR3 in DNA: TGCGCCAGCAGCTTGGGTACGCAGGGAATCAATGGCTACACCTTC. Encoded protein: CASSLGTQGINGYTF.

The chain has TRBV3-1 (or the pseudogene TRBV3-2) and TRBJ2-7; D is uncertain. Trimming stripped 1 base from V and 3 bases from J, with 7 bases between. This CDR3 contains 13 residues. From germline, CDR1 is LGHDT and CDR2 YNNKEL (reference sequence). CDR3 sequence: CASSQVNDYEQYF. In nucleotides, the CDR3 is TGTGCCAGCAGCCAAGTTAACGACTACGAGCAGTACTTC.

The chain has TRBV9 and TRBJ1-1, with 8 bases identical to TRBD1. CDR1 and CDR2 from the germline V gene are SGDLS and YYNGEE. The CDR3 spans 17 residues. Trimming at V came to 3 bases and at J to 4 bases, leaving 14 bases not matched to a gene. The chain's CDR3 is CASSDEDRATRGTEAFF. The CDR3 DNA reads TGTGCCAGCAGCGATGAGGACAGGGCTACTCGGGGCACTGAAGCTTTCTTT.

Comment on this clone: The junction and the germline gene differ at one end; a read error may be behind it. The gene calls are TRBV4-1 and TRBJ2-7; 7 positions match TRBD2. The germline V gene encodes CDR1 MGHRA and CDR2 YSYEKL. There are 14 residues in the CDR3. DNA for the CDR3: TGCGCCAGCAACCAAGCGGGACTGGGGTACGAGCAGTACTTC. It translates to CASNQAGLGYEQYF.

The chain combines TRBV18 with TRBJ1-1; 7 positions agree with TRBD1. V dropped 6 bases and J dropped 8; count of bases not matched to a gene: 6. The CDR3 is 12 amino acids. Germline CDR1 KGHSH, CDR2 LQKENI. The CDR3 loop reads CASSFDRDEAFF. The CDR3 region has the DNA TGTGCCAGCTCCTTCGACAGGGACGAAGCTTTCTTT.

The CDR3 bases are TGTGCCAGCAGCCCCCTAAGGCGGACCCTTAGTGGCTACACCTTC. The encoded protein is CASSPLRRTLSGYTF. The chain links TRBV7-6 to TRBJ1-2; D ambiguous. The germline V gene has CDR1 SGHVS and CDR2 FNYEAQ. The CDR3 is made up of 15 amino acids. Trimming left V 5 bases short and J 7 bases short, with 20 bases between.

This clone was found once. J is TRBJ2-1 and V is TRBV7-2, with TRBD1 matching 7 bases. Germline V gives CDR1 SGHTA, CDR2 FQGNSA. This CDR3 is built from 15 residues. V dropped 8 bases and J dropped 6; count of bases not matched to a gene: 13. The CDR3 is CASRSRGGRANEQFF. The CDR3 DNA follows: TGTGCCAGCCGATCTCGAGGGGGCCGGGCCAATGAGCAGTTCTTC.

This sequence joins TRBV7-9 and TRBJ1-3; D perhaps matches TRBD1 (5 bases). CDR1 and CDR2 (germline): SEHNR, FQNEAQ (reference sequence). The CDR3 extends over 17 amino acids. V was pared by 4 bases and J by 0 bases, with 16 bases between. CDR3: CASSYSGTGSSGNTIYF. The CDR3 DNA reads as TGTGCCAGCAGCTACTCGGGGACTGGGAGCTCTGGAAACACCATATATTTT.

The CDR3 sequence: CASSQGLGASSYNEQFF. In DNA, the CDR3 is TGCGCCAGCAGCCAAGGATTGGGGGCCTCCTCCTACAATGAGCAGTTCTTC. The rearrangement joins TRBV4-1 to TRBJ2-1; the D gene is possibly TRBD1 (6 bases). Germline values: CDR1 MGHRA, CDR2 YSYEKL. CDR3 length: 17 residues. Trimming cost V 1 base and J 0 bases, with 13 bases left between them.

This rearrangement joins TRBV4-1 to TRBJ1-5, with D perhaps TRBD1 (6 bases). There are 15 residues in the CDR3. Per germline, CDR1 MGHRA and CDR2 YSYEKL. V was cut by 4 bases and J by 5 bases, with 15 bases left in between. CDR3 region: CASSLLGGIYQPQHF. The CDR3 nucleotides are TGCGCCAGCAGCCTTTTAGGGGGGATTTATCAGCCCCAGCATTTT.

The CDR3 DNA sequence: TGTGCCAGTAGTATAGGATGGGACACTGAAGCTTTCTTT. Its translation is CASSIGWDTEAFF. The rearrangement uses TRBV19 and TRBJ1-1; D unresolved. Germline-derived CDR1 and CDR2 are LNHDA and SQIVND (reference sequence). V was trimmed by 1 base and J by 3 bases, leaving 6 bases between them. The CDR3 is made up of 13 amino acids.

J is TRBJ2-1 and V is TRBV6-2 or TRBV6-3; D gene ambiguous. The CDR3 has 12 amino acids. Per germline, CDR1 MNHEY and CDR2 SVGEGT. Deletions cut 2 bases from V and 5 bases from J, with 4 bases between. The CDR3 DNA reads as TGTGCCAGCAGTTACAATCACAATGAGCAGTTCTTC. Translation gives CASSYNHNEQFF.

The rearrangement uses TRBV6-5 and TRBJ1-2; TRBD1 matches 7 bases. The CDR3 extends over 14 amino acids. J gave up 4 bases and V 4 bases, and 6 bases lay outside the gene matches. Germline V gene lookup returns CDR1 MNHEY and CDR2 SVGAGI. The CDR3 loop reads CASSSQGRVYGYTF. As DNA, the CDR3 is TGTGCCAGCAGTTCACAGGGGAGGGTCTATGGCTACACCTTC.

V gene TRBV5-4 combines with J gene TRBJ2-5; D perhaps matches TRBD1 (5 bases). The CDR3 has 15 amino acids. V lost 0 bases and J lost 0, with 9 bases in between. CDR1 is SGHNT, CDR2 YYREEE, per germline (reference sequence). The CDR3 loop reads CASSLAEDNQETQYF. The CDR3 region has the DNA TGTGCCAGCAGCTTGGCCGAGGACAACCAAGAGACCCAGTACTTC.

The chain uses TRBV10-2 and TRBJ1-4; possibly TRBD1 for D (6 bases). The CDR3 is 16 residues long. Germline V gene sequence: CDR1 WSHSY, CDR2 SAAADI. Trimming pared 4 bases from V and 8 bases from J, leaving 20 bases between. Written as DNA, the CDR3 is TGCGCCAGCAGTGCCCAGAAAGGGGGACTGAAGGAAAAACTGTTTTTT. This encodes CASSAQKGGLKEKLFF.

V is TRBV19 and J is TRBJ1-5; D perhaps matches TRBD1 (6 bases). V dropped 3 bases and J dropped 2 bases, with 11 bases sitting between them. Germline-derived CDR1 and CDR2 are LNHDA and SQIVND (reference sequence). CDR3 size: 15 residues. The CDR3 sequence is CASSMRGARNQPQHF. The CDR3 coding sequence is TGTGCCAGTAGTATGCGGGGGGCGCGCAATCAGCCCCAGCATTTT.

The chain is built from TRBV6-5 and TRBJ1-6, with 9 bases matching TRBD1. The germline CDR1 and CDR2 sequences are MNHEY and SVGAGI. The CDR3 extends over 14 amino acids. V shed 5 bases and J 10 bases; nucleotides not matched to a gene: 6. Here the CDR3 reads CASSRGTGSSPLHF. The CDR3 bases are TGTGCCAGCAGTCGGGGGACAGGGTCCTCACCCCTCCACTTT.

V and J are TRBV6-6 and TRBJ1-1; TRBD1 might be the D (6 bases). V gave up 4 bases and J gave up 1 base, with 13 bases separating them. CDR3 length: 15 amino acids. The germline V gene has CDR1 MNHNY and CDR2 SVGAGI (reference sequence). In DNA form, the CDR3 reads TGTGCCAGCAGTTCCCAGGGGCGATCGAACACTGAAGCTTTCTTT. Encoded protein: CASSSQGRSNTEAFF.

Remarks on this clone: The sample has other DNA sequences that encode this CDR3 too. The genes are TRBV30 and TRBJ1-1, with no clear D. The CDR3 is 11 residues long. V was trimmed by 2 bases and J by 1 base, leaving 2 bases between them. CDR1 GTSNPN and CDR2 SVGIG come from the germline V gene (reference sequence). CDR3 loop: CAWSKNTEAFF. The CDR3, as DNA: TGTGCCTGGAGTAAGAACACTGAAGCTTTCTTT.

The gene calls are TRBV27 and TRBJ1-6; tentatively, D is TRBD1 (6 bases). Germline V gene sequence: CDR1 MNHEY, CDR2 SMNVEV (reference sequence). Between the trimmed V and J ends, which lost 6 bases and 5 bases, there was a span of 14 bases. The CDR3 extends over 15 amino acids. For the CDR3, the DNA is TGTGCCAGCAGCTCCGGGACACTTAATAATTCACCCCTCCACTTT. As protein: CASSSGTLNNSPLHF.

The chain couples TRBV7-3 to TRBJ1-2; 7 bases align to TRBD1. Trimming took 5 bases from V and 4 from J; bases not matched to a gene: 13. Germline V CDR1 and CDR2: SGHTA, FQGTGA. The CDR3 sequence is 16 residues long. The CDR3: CASSPGGLPNFYGYTF. The CDR3 nucleotides read TGTGCCAGCAGCCCAGGGGGGCTTCCGAACTTCTATGGCTACACCTTC.

The rearrangement links TRBV6-6 to TRBJ1-2; a weak D match, TRBD1 (5 bases). This CDR3 contains 14 residues. Trimming stripped 0 bases from V and 8 bases from J, with 13 bases between. Germline CDR1 is MNHNY and CDR2 is SVGAGI (reference sequence). CDR3 in amino acids: CASSYSQGLGGYTF. In DNA, the CDR3 is TGTGCCAGCAGTTACTCGCAGGGCCTAGGAGGCTACACCTTC.

This clone was found once. This rearrangement joins TRBV24-1 to TRBJ1-6; no definite D call. The CDR3 is 15 residues long. The ends were cut back, 2 bases at V and 4 bases at J, with 8 bases in the middle. Germline-derived CDR1 and CDR2 are KGHDR and SFDVKD. The CDR3 DNA is TGTGCCACCAGTGATTCGAGGGATTATAATTCACCCCTCCACTTT. Its translation: CATSDSRDYNSPLHF.

This sequence joins TRBV10-3 and TRBJ2-1, with 9 bases aligning to TRBD1. Germline V gives CDR1 ENHRY, CDR2 SYGVKD. V was pared by 8 bases and J by 8 bases, with 13 bases of the junction left unmatched. This CDR3 region has 15 residues. The CDR3 DNA reads as TGTGCCATCCACCGCCCGGGACAGGGAACCGATGAGCAGTTCTTC. It specifies CAIHRPGQGTDEQFF.